This T cell receptor (beta chain) was sequenced during a study of shared clonotypes between healthy human individuals. Background on the study: Each donor's CD4 naive and CD4 memory cells filled three plates apiece, CD8 naive two, and CD8 memory one. Overall study findings and caveats: Clonotype sharing across several donors was observed for around 5.1% of naive CD4 clonotypes.

As to this clone: Its antigen is still unknown.

Only in-frame clones appear in the TCRdb table, and some are missing; sequencing was by immunoSEQ multiplex PCR. The table lists 2 million to 3 million clones, 93% of them singletons, with 0.36% in the top ten. CDR3 length: 15 amino acids. CDR1 is MNHNS and CDR2 is SASEGT in the germline V gene. Trimming shortened V by 11 bases and J by 2 bases, and 21 bases separated the two germline ends. A CD45RA-negative memory subset and a CD45RA+ naive subset were separated from the CD4+ cells. The specimen was naive CD4+ T cells from PBMCs. Subset of the sample: CD45RA+ positively selected. V and J are TRBV6-1 and TRBJ1-2; D unclear. The TCR sequence derives from a man between 18 and 35 years old in good health. Some clones in this sample may be carry-over from other donors' samples. The chain's CDR3 is CAGRAGIPLNYGYTF. Written as DNA, the CDR3 is TGTGCCGGGAGGGCTGGCATACCACTCAACTATGGCTACACCTTC.